Listed below are T cell receptor beta chains from one sample, sequenced in a study of cytomegalovirus exposure and HLA in healthy donors. Here immunoSEQ multiplex PCR was the method, and the copy in TCRdb shows in-frame clones only, minus some. This table has hundreds of thousands of clones, approximately 70% appearing once. The specimen sequenced was PBMCs. These receptors all come from a female donor in good health and CMV-seronegative. Each CDR3 is given with its conserved first and last residue. The D gene is left open where the match is weak. A clone size is listed for some rows: how often the clone was seen (once, few, many), or a class if it is expanded.

D gene: TRBD1
clone size: once
V gene: TRBV7-9
J gene: TRBJ1-2
CDR3 protein: CASSFAGQGLGYTF
CDR3 DNA: TGTGCCAGCAGCTTCGCCGGACAGGGTCTTGGCTACACCTTC

D gene: TRBD2
clone size: NA
V gene: TRBV7-9
J gene: TRBJ2-5
CDR3 protein: CASSLGQGTSGRSRTQYF
CDR3 DNA: TGTGCCAGCAGCTTAGGTCAGGGGACTAGCGGGAGGAGCAGGACCCAGTACTTC

D gene: TRBD1
clone size: NA
V gene: TRBV5-4
J gene: TRBJ2-7
CDR3 protein: CASASDRQYEQYF
CDR3 DNA: TGTGCCAGCGCGTCGGACAGGCAATACGAGCAGTACTTC

D gene: NA
clone size: NA
V gene: TRBV7-2
J gene: TRBJ1-2
CDR3 protein: CASSPRHKPINYGYTF
CDR3 DNA: TGTGCCAGCAGCCCACGCCATAAGCCCATTAACTATGGCTACACCTTC

D gene: TRBD1
clone size: NA
V gene: TRBV28
J gene: TRBJ1-2
CDR3 protein: CASRTGGDYGYTF
CDR3 DNA: TGTGCCAGTCGGACAGGGGGCGACTATGGCTACACCTTC

D gene: NA
clone size: few
V gene: TRBV5-6
J gene: TRBJ2-5
CDR3 protein: CASSLLGETQYF
CDR3 DNA: TGTGCCAGCAGCTTGCTCGGGGAGACCCAGTACTTC

D gene: TRBD1
clone size: NA
V gene: TRBV6-1
J gene: TRBJ1-2
CDR3 protein: CASMDRPHYGYTF
CDR3 DNA: TGTGCCAGCATGGACAGGCCGCACTATGGCTACACCTTC

D gene: NA
clone size: NA
V gene: TRBV11-2
J gene: TRBJ2-5
CDR3 protein: CASSLRWGRQIETQYF
CDR3 DNA: TGTGCCAGCAGCTTACGGTGGGGGCGCCAGATTGAGACCCAGTACTTC

D gene: NA
clone size: NA
V gene: TRBV6-5
J gene: TRBJ1-5
CDR3 protein: CASSYYPGHQPQHF
CDR3 DNA: TGTGCCAGCAGTTACTACCCAGGGCACCAGCCCCAGCATTTT

D gene: TRBD2
clone size: NA
V gene: TRBV7-6
J gene: TRBJ2-5
CDR3 protein: CASSQPGRPQTQYF
CDR3 DNA: TGTGCCAGCAGCCAACCCGGGAGGCCGCAGACCCAGTACTTC

D gene: NA
clone size: NA
V gene: TRBV29-1
J gene: TRBJ2-2
CDR3 protein: CSSRTVNTGELFF
CDR3 DNA: TGCAGCTCCCGGACAGTAAACACCGGGGAGCTGTTTTTT

D gene: TRBD1
clone size: NA
V gene: TRBV9
J gene: TRBJ2-1
CDR3 protein: CASSARTGSNEQFF
CDR3 DNA: TGTGCCAGCAGCGCGCGGACAGGGAGCAATGAGCAGTTCTTC

D gene: NA
clone size: few
V gene: TRBV10-3
J gene: TRBJ2-5
CDR3 protein: CAISEGTKETQYF
CDR3 DNA: TGTGCCATCAGTGAAGGGACAAAAGAGACCCAGTACTTC

D gene: NA
clone size: NA
V gene: TRBV10-2
J gene: TRBJ1-5
CDR3 protein: CASSEVEKNQPQHF
CDR3 DNA: TGCGCCAGCAGTGAGGTGGAGAAAAATCAGCCCCAGCATTTT

D gene: TRBD2
clone size: NA
V gene: TRBV7-9
J gene: TRBJ2-5
CDR3 protein: CASSLRTSGKETQYF
CDR3 DNA: TGTGCCAGCAGCTTGCGGACTAGCGGGAAGGAGACCCAGTACTTC

D gene: NA
clone size: NA
V gene: TRBV9
J gene: TRBJ2-3
CDR3 protein: CASSVGGSGRTDTQYF
CDR3 DNA: TGTGCCAGCAGCGTAGGGGGTAGCGGACGCACAGATACGCAGTATTTT

D gene: NA
clone size: NA
V gene: TRBV4-2
J gene: TRBJ2-4
CDR3 protein: CASSQVLSGLKNIQYF
CDR3 DNA: TGTGCCAGCAGCCAAGTGTTATCAGGGTTAAAAAACATTCAGTACTTC

D gene: NA
clone size: NA
V gene: TRBV5-1
J gene: TRBJ2-7
CDR3 protein: CASSLEGAGYEQYF
CDR3 DNA: TGCGCCAGCAGCTTGGAGGGGGCGGGGTACGAGCAGTACTTC

D gene: NA
clone size: NA
V gene: TRBV27
J gene: TRBJ2-7
CDR3 protein: CASSPDRLPSYEQYF
CDR3 DNA: TGTGCCAGCAGCCCCGACAGGTTACCATCCTACGAGCAGTACTTC

D gene: NA
clone size: NA
V gene: TRBV18
J gene: TRBJ2-7
CDR3 protein: CASSSGGYYEQYF
CDR3 DNA: TGTGCCAGCTCCTCGGGTGGGTACTACGAGCAGTACTTC

D gene: TRBD1
clone size: NA
V gene: TRBV5-6
J gene: TRBJ1-2
CDR3 protein: CASSPQGQGRYGYTF
CDR3 DNA: TGTGCCAGCAGCCCTCAAGGACAGGGGCGGTATGGCTACACCTTC

D gene: NA
clone size: NA
V gene: TRBV6-4
J gene: TRBJ2-7
CDR3 protein: CASSPRLESYEQYF
CDR3 DNA: TGTGCCAGCAGTCCCCGACTAGAGTCCTACGAGCAGTACTTC

D gene: TRBD1
clone size: NA
V gene: TRBV10-3
J gene: TRBJ2-3
CDR3 protein: CAISVQTGSDTQYF
CDR3 DNA: TGTGCCATCAGTGTGCAGACAGGGTCAGATACGCAGTATTTT

D gene: TRBD2
clone size: NA
V gene: TRBV7-6
J gene: TRBJ2-7
CDR3 protein: CASSDLAGGDEQYF
CDR3 DNA: TGTGCCAGCAGCGACTTAGCGGGAGGGGATGAGCAGTACTTC

D gene: NA
clone size: NA
V gene: TRBV18
J gene: TRBJ1-1
CDR3 protein: CASSPKQGEAFF
CDR3 DNA: TGTGCCAGCTCCCCTAAACAGGGTGAAGCTTTCTTT

D gene: TRBD1
clone size: few
V gene: TRBV6-6
J gene: TRBJ1-6
CDR3 protein: CASSYVGQRNSPLHF
CDR3 DNA: TGTGCCAGCAGTTACGTGGGACAGCGAAATTCACCCCTCCACTTT

D gene: NA
clone size: NA
V gene: TRBV7-3
J gene: TRBJ2-1
CDR3 protein: CASSLVGSPRNEQFF
CDR3 DNA: TGTGCCAGCAGCCTAGTCGGGAGTCCCCGCAATGAGCAGTTCTTC

D gene: NA
clone size: NA
V gene: TRBV28
J gene: TRBJ1-2
CDR3 protein: CASSLARTGNGYTF
CDR3 DNA: TGTGCCAGCAGTTTAGCCCGAACAGGGAATGGCTACACCTTC

D gene: NA
clone size: NA
V gene: TRBV2
J gene: TRBJ2-7
CDR3 protein: CASTGSLALLEQYF
CDR3 DNA: TGTGCCAGCACCGGGAGTCTGGCCCTCTTAGAGCAGTACTTC

D gene: TRBD1
clone size: NA
V gene: TRBV19
J gene: TRBJ2-7
CDR3 protein: CASSPPGGPPYEQYF
CDR3 DNA: TGTGCCAGTAGTCCCCCAGGGGGCCCCCCCTACGAGCAGTACTTC

D gene: NA
clone size: NA
V gene: TRBV7-9
J gene: TRBJ1-2
CDR3 protein: CSSSSSLQVNYGYTF
CDR3 DNA: TGTTCCAGCAGCTCCTCTCTACAGGTTAACTATGGCTACACCTTC

D gene: TRBD1
clone size: NA
V gene: TRBV28
J gene: TRBJ2-7
CDR3 protein: CASSYPATGRSYEQYF
CDR3 DNA: TGTGCCAGCAGTTACCCCGCGACAGGGCGGTCCTACGAGCAGTACTTC